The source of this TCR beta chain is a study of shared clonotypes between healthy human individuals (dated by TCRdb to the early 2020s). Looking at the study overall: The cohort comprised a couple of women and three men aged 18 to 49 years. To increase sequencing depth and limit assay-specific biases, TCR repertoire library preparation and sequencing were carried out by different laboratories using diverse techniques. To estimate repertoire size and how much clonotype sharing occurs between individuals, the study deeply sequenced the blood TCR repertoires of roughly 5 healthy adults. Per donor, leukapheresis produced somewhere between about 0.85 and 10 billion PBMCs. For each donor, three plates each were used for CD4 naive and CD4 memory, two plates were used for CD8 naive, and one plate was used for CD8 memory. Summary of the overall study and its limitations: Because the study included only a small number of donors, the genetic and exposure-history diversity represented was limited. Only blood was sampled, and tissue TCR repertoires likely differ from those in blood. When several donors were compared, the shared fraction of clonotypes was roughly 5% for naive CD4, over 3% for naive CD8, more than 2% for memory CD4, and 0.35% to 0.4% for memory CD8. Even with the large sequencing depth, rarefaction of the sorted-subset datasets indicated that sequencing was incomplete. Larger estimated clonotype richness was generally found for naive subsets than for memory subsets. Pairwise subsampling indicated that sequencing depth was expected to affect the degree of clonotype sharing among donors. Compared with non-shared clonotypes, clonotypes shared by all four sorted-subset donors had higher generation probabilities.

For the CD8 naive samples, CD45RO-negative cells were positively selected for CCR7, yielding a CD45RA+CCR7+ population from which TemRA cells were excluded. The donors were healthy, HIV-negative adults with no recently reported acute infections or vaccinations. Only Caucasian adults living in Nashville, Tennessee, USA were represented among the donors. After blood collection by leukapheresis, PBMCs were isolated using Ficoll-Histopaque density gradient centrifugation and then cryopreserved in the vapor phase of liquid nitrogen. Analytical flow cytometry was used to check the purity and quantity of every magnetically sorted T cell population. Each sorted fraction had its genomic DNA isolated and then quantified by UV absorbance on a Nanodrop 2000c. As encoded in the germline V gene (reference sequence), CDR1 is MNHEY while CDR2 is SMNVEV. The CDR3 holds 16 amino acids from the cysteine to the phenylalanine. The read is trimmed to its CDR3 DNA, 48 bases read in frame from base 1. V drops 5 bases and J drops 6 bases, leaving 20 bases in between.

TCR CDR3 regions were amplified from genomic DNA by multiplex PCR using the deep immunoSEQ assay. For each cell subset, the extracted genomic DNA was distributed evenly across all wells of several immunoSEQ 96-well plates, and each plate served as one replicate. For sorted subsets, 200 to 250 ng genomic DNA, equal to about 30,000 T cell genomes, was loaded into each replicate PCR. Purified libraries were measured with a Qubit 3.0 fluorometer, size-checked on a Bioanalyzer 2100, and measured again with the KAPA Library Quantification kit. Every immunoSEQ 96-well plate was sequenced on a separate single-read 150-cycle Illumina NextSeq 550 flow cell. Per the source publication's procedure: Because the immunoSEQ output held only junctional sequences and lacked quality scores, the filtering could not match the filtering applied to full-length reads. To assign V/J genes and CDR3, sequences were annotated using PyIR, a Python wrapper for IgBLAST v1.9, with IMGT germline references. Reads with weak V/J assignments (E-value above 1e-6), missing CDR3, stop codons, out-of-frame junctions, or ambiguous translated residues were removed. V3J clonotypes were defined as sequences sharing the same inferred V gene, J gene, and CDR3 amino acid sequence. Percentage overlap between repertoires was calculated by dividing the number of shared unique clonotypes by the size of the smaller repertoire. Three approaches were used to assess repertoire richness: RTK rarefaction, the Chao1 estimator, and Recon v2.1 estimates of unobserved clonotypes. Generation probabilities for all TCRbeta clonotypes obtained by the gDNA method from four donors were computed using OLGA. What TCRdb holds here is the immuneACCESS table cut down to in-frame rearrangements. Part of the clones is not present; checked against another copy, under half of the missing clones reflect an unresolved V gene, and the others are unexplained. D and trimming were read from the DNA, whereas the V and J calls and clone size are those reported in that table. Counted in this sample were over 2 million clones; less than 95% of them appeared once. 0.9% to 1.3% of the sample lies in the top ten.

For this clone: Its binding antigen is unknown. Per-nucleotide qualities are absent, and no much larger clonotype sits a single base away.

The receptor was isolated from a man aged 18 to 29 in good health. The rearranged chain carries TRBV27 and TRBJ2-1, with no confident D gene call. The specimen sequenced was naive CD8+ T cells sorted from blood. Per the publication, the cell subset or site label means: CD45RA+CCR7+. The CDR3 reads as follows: CASSLLGVSNSNEQFF. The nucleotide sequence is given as TGTGCCAGCAGTCTTTTAGGAGTCTCAAACTCCAATGAGCAGTTCTTC.